The text below deals with one TCR beta chain. Its antigen is still unknown. The data are from a study of T cell repertoires in cytomegalovirus infection. Across the whole study: The public TCR beta signatures pointed to both CMV infection and matching HLA type. Study results and limitations: Accumulated public TCR beta family frequency recognized individuals carrying CMV together with the relevant HLA. Ex vivo, HLA-C-restricted CMV-specific TCR beta clonotypes prevailed over the rest of the response.

This CDR3 contains 19 residues. V dropped 4 bases and J dropped 10; count of bases not matched to a gene: 24. The germline CDR1 and CDR2 sequences are SGHDN and FVKESK. TCRdb re-called the reads through MiXCR, storing one row per CDR3 protein. The table shows 150,000 to 200,000 distinct CDR3 sequences, with over 25% occurring only once. This sequence originates from a human donor in good health (CMV status not recorded). Some clones in this sample may be carry-over from other donors' samples. V gene TRBV14 combines with J gene TRBJ1-4; TRBD1 aligns across 7 bases. Sequenced material: PBMCs. CDR3 amino acids: CASSPLTETGLNSWGKLFF. CDR3 sequence (DNA): TGTGCCAGCAGCCCGCTCACGGAGACAGGGCTAAATAGTTGGGGAAAACTGTTTTTT.